This T cell receptor beta chain was profiled in a study of neurological immune-mediated disorders. A word on this clonotype: Its antigen is unidentified.

The ends were cut back, 5 bases at V and 0 bases at J, with 26 bases in the middle. This CDR3 is 20 amino acids long. Germline V gene sequence: CDR1 MNHNS, CDR2 SASEGT. Whole-study results and caveats: It was HTLV-1-associated myelopathy that showed the most TCR clonal expansion, while multiple sclerosis showed the least, falling below healthy controls.

TCRdb recomputed calls from the 5' RACE reads with MiXCR, one row per CDR3 protein. The sample lists more than 45,000 distinct CDR3 sequences, 10% to 13% occurring once. The receptor was isolated from a woman in her forties with HTLV-1-associated myelopathy (HAM/TSP). V gene TRBV6-1 combines with J gene TRBJ2-1; maybe TRBD2 (6 bases). What was sequenced was PBMCs. The CDR3 DNA reads TGTGCCAGCAGTCCCAAACAATATAGTGATTGGCGGGGCTCCTACAATGAGCAGTTCTTC. It translates to CASSPKQYSDWRGSYNEQFF.